This TCR beta chain was identified in a study of post-analysis software for immune sequencing data. In its sample, this clonotype was seen a few times. Its target is not known. V shed 4 bases and J 4 bases; nucleotides not matched to a gene: 8. In germline, CDR1 is MDHEN, CDR2 SYDVKM. The CDR3 totals 16 residues. Study conclusions and caveats: Elevated frequency relative to controls characterized several TRBV segments in patients, TRBV5-6, TRBV5-1 and TRBV20-1 among them.

Each TCR beta cDNA library carried unique molecular identifiers. Using its own MiXCR run on the PCR reads, TCRdb lists one record per CDR3 protein. The sample has around 400,000 distinct CDR3 sequences, approximately 39% seen once. This receptor was taken from a girl aged 2-9 years with multiple sclerosis. The genes are TRBV28 and TRBJ2-1; 9 bases line up with TRBD2. Sequenced material: blood. CDR3: CASSSFRAGGYNEQFF. The CDR3 DNA is TGTGCCAGCAGTTCCTTTAGGGCGGGAGGGTACAATGAGCAGTTCTTC.